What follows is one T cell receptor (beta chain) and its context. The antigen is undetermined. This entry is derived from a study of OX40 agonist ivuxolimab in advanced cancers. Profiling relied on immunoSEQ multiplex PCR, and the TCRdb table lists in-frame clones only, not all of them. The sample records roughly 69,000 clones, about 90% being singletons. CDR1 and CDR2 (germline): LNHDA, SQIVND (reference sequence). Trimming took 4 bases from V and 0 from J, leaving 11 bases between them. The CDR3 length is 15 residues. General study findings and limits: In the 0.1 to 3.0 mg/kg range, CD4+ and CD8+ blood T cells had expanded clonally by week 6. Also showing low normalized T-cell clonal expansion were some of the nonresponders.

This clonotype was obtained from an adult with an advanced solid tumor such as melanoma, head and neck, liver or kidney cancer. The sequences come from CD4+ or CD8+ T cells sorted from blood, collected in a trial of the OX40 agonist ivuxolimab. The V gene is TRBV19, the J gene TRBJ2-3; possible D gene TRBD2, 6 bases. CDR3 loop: CASSKDLASTDTQYF. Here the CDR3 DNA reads TGTGCCAGTAGTAAGGACCTAGCGAGCACAGATACGCAGTATTTT.